This TCR beta chain is drawn from a study of blood T cells in healthy people across ages (dated by TCRdb to 2013 to 2016). Some background on the complete study: In model experiments, template switching captured roughly one uniquely barcoded TCR beta cDNA molecule for every two T cells. To track age-related changes in TCR beta repertoire diversity, the study relied on deep sequencing normalized with unique cDNA molecular identifiers. The donors were divided into four age groups: young (average approximately 15 years), middle-aged (under 40), aged (around 67) and long-lived (roughly 82). To avoid experimental bias, donors of different ages were randomly spread across the sequencing lanes. For two donors (one aged 18 to 29 and one aged 80 or older), the study analyzed two additional independent replicas of 1 million unique cDNA reads from the same blood draw. What the authors observed across the whole study: Donor CMV infection status was unknown, potentially confounding age-related changes in expanded clonotypes. The long-lived group showed more naive CD4+ T cells, fewer expanded clones and increased TCR diversity than the aged group, suggesting age selection. Estimates of total diversity based on one million sequenced T cells were considered lower bounds and underestimates. The percentage of naive T cells measured by flow cytometry correlated strongly with observed TCR beta diversity. Bulk unsorted PBMC profiling prevented conclusive comparison of naive and antigen-experienced compartments. As age increased, observed TCR beta diversity per million T cells dropped in a roughly linear way, and a significant reduction was already evident by age roughly 40.

From its cysteine to its phenylalanine, the CDR3 spans 16 amino acids. Only CDR3 DNA remains: 48 bases, in frame from the first base. V gives up 4 bases and J gives up 7 bases, and the segment between their germline ends measures 20 bases. Per the germline V gene, MGHRA is the CDR1 and YSYEKL is the CDR2. Worth noting for this clonotype: The antigen it binds to is not known. Within one base of it there is no much larger clone, and no base qualities were kept.

Library creation used 5' RACE. The reads were generated on an Illumina HiSeq 2500. The second PCR ran for roughly 7 to 11 cycles and used a J-beta primer mix along with a sample-barcoded 5' primer. Each TCR beta cDNA molecule received a unique molecular identifier from a template-switch 5' adaptor carrying 12 random nucleotides. At least 2.5 million CDR3-containing paired-end reads were obtained from each sample. First-strand cDNA was synthesized from all RNA with the Mint cDNA synthesis kit, primed by a TRBC-specific oligonucleotide. After uracil-DNA glycosylase treatment, a first 18-cycle PCR used universal primers M1SS and BC2_uni_R on all cDNA. In the source study's methods: For normalization, 1 million high-quality reads were randomly selected from each sample, with every read carrying a distinct molecular identifier. Reads with shared molecular identifiers were discarded instead of being binned into consensus sequences. MiTCR, with a Q25 quality threshold and the strictest error-elimination algorithm, was used for CDR3 identification, clonotype clustering and error correction. Lower-bound total TCR beta diversity was estimated with a nonparametric unseen species model using Euler transformation. TCRdb handled the public reads itself, with Q25 trimming in fastp and clone calling in MiXCR, and kept productive beta chains. When rows share a CDR3 protein, they turn into one entry using the most common DNA and genes. The V and J calls reflect TCRdb's pipeline rather than the authors' work. The sample table holds about 1.4 million distinct CDR3 sequences, of which around 55% were seen once. Clones ranked in the top ten supply over 5% of the sample.

Systemically healthy Caucasian individuals from Russia, 39 in total and aged about 6 to 100 years, were included as donors. Each donor gave ten milliliters of peripheral blood, drawn into EDTA-treated Vacutainer tubes. Ficoll-Paque density-gradient centrifugation was used to isolate PBMCs, with at least 7 million per sample. Total RNA, at least 5 micrograms per sample, was extracted from PBMCs with Trizol reagent. Naive CD45RAhigh/CD27high T cell percentages were measured by flow cytometry on a PBMC aliquot from every donor. The sequencing input was blood. Here the chain combines TRBV4-1 and TRBJ2-1; the D gene is possibly TRBD2, with 5 bases matching. This clonotype originated in a man in his late teens or twenties in good health. The nucleotide sequence is given as TGCGCCAGCAGCCCTATCCCCACCCCTAGCCTGAATGAGCAGTTCTTC. This codes for CASSPIPTPSLNEQFF.